The clone carrying this TCR beta chain was picked up a small number of times. This CDR3 has 12 amino acids. The germline V gene has CDR1 MNHNS and CDR2 SASEGT. Trimming left V 6 bases short and J 11 bases short, with 14 bases between. This specimen comes from a study of cytomegalovirus exposure and HLA in healthy donors. Use of 60 Vbeta and 13 Jbeta primers characterized the PCR. Generated by immunoSEQ multiplex PCR, the TCRdb table keeps only in-frame clones and is missing some. This table has 200,000 to 250,000 clones, around 80% appearing once. The chain joins TRBV6-1 to TRBJ1-5; a possible D gene is TRBD1 (6 bases). The specimen was PBMCs. The source is a man aged 25 to 40 in good health and CMV-seronegative. The CDR3 DNA is TGTGCCAGCAGGGCACCAGGGGAAGCCCAGCATTTT. It yields the protein CASRAPGEAQHF.